These T cell receptor beta chains were read from a single sample in a study of cytomegalovirus exposure and HLA in healthy donors. The assay was immunoSEQ multiplex PCR, and TCRdb's table has in-frame clones only and misses some. The table includes about 190,000 clones, approximately 87% detected once. The specimen was PBMCs. The receptors shown here come from a man between 25 and 39 years old in good health and CMV-seronegative. Both conserved end residues are part of each CDR3. D genes are given only for firm matches. Some rows have no size entry. The others give once, few or many, or a class for an expanded clone.

TRBJ2-3,TRBD2,TRBV14,.,TGTGCCAGCAGCCCGGGACTAGCGGGAGACCCGCGCACAGATACGCAGTATTTT,CASSPGLAGDPRTDTQYF
TRBJ1-3,.,TRBV2,.,TGTGCCGGCGGGGCGAACTCTGGAAACACCATATATTTT,CAGGANSGNTIYF
TRBJ2-3,.,TRBV5-1,once,TGCGCCAGCAGCCCTCGGGGGTCGGGGGGCACAGATACGCAGTATTTT,CASSPRGSGGTDTQYF
TRBJ1-1,TRBD1,TRBV7-2,.,TGTGCCAGCCTTGCGACAGGGGTTATGTGGAACACTGAAGCTTTCTTT,CASLATGVMWNTEAFF
TRBJ2-7,TRBD1,TRBV7-9,.,TGTTCCAGCAGCTCCACGGGACAGGGATTCTCTTACGAGCAGTACTTC,CSSSSTGQGFSYEQYF
TRBJ2-3,.,TRBV6-1,.,TGTGCCAGCAGTACTACGGCACATGCAATTACGCAGTATTTT,CASSTTAHAITQYF
TRBJ2-2,TRBD2,TRBV6-5,.,TGTGCCAGCAGTTACTCCCCTGCGGGGGGAACCGGGGAGCTGTTTTTT,CASSYSPAGGTGELFF
TRBJ1-1,.,TRBV4-1,few,TGCGCCAGCAGCCAAGTTTACATGGGACACACGAACACTGAAGCTTTCTTT,CASSQVYMGHTNTEAFF
TRBJ2-1,TRBD2,TRBV9,.,TGTGCCAGCAGCGTAGTAAGCGGGGGGGCCGCTGAGCAGTTCTTC,CASSVVSGGAAEQFF
TRBJ2-7,TRBD2,TRBV27,.,TGTGCCAGCAGTTTATCGGGGACTAGCTTTTACGAGCAGTACTTC,CASSLSGTSFYEQYF
TRBJ2-7,.,TRBV11-2,.,TGTGCCAGCAGTCACGGGTGGAGGGAGCAGTACTTC,CASSHGWREQYF
TRBJ2-7,.,TRBV18,.,TGTGCCAGCTCGCAGACTAGTTCAAGCTCCTACGAGCAGTACTTC,CASSQTSSSSYEQYF
TRBJ2-7,TRBD1,TRBV7-8,.,TGTGCCAGCAGCTTAGCGACAGGGAGATATTACGAGCAGTACTTC,CASSLATGRYYEQYF
TRBJ2-3,TRBD1,TRBV6-5,.,TGTGCCAGCAGTTACCGGGACAGGGGCACAGATACGCAGTATTTT,CASSYRDRGTDTQYF
TRBJ1-5,.,TRBV19,.,TGTGCCAGTAGTCCTACCCGTCTGCGTATCAATCAGCCCCAGCATTTT,CASSPTRLRINQPQHF
TRBJ2-3,TRBD2,TRBV15,.,TGTGCCACCAGCAGAGCTGGGACTAGGTCCACAGATACGCAGTATTTT,CATSRAGTRSTDTQYF
TRBJ1-4,.,TRBV18,.,TGTGCCAGCTCACCACCGTACAGGAATTATGAAAAACTGTTTTTT,CASSPPYRNYEKLFF
TRBJ1-2,TRBD1,TRBV7-2,.,TGTGCCAGCAGCCATGCCGGGACAGGGAGAGCTAACTATGGCTACACCTTC,CASSHAGTGRANYGYTF
TRBJ2-4,.,TRBV2,.,TGTGCCAGCAACACCAAAAACATTCAGTACTTC,CASNTKNIQYF
TRBJ1-2,TRBD1,TRBV19,.,TGTGCCAGTAGTATCCAGACAGGGTTGATGGTTGGCTACACCTTC,CASSIQTGLMVGYTF
TRBJ2-4,.,TRBV6-5,.,TGTGCCAGCAGTTACTCGTATGGAACCGTGACTGCTCAGTACTTC,CASSYSYGTVTAQYF
TRBJ2-7,.,TRBV11-3,.,TGTGCCAGCAGCCCGCAGGCGACAGGAGCTGAGCAGTACTTC,CASSPQATGAEQYF
TRBJ1-5,.,TRBV7-9,.,TGTGCCAGCAGCTTAGAAGGGGGGGGTTTAGAGCCCCAGCATTTT,CASSLEGGGLEPQHF
TRBJ2-7,.,TRBV5-6,.,TGTGCCAGCAGCTTAACTAGCTGGACGTCCTACGAGCAGTACTTC,CASSLTSWTSYEQYF
TRBJ2-1,.,TRBV4-1,.,TGCGCCAGCAGCCCCCTATGGGGGCGGGGGTGGTCCTACAATGAGCAGTTCTTC,CASSPLWGRGWSYNEQFF
TRBJ1-1,.,TRBV6-1,once,TGTGCCAGTTCTAGCCCCGTGCACACTGAAGCTTTCTTT,CASSSPVHTEAFF
TRBJ2-1,.,TRBV28,.,TGTGCCAGCAGCTCGGGGAGATCGGACTTCTTC,CASSSGRSDFF
TRBJ2-1,TRBD2,TRBV5-4,.,TGTGCCAGCAGCCCCTCCCCAGGGTCGGGAGGGAGCTCCTACAATGAGCAGTTCTTC,CASSPSPGSGGSSYNEQFF
TRBJ1-2,.,TRBV4-1,.,TGCGCCAGCAGCCAAGATTCCCCAGTCCTTGGCTACACCTTC,CASSQDSPVLGYTF
TRBJ2-7,TRBD1,TRBV23-1,.,TGCGCCAGCAGTCAACTTGGGACAGGGTTCATCTTTCGAAGCTCCTACGAGCAGTACTTC,CASSQLGTGFIFRSSYEQYF
TRBJ1-6,.,TRBV7-8,.,TGTGCCAGCAGCGCCTCGTGGGCCGGTTCCAATTCACCCCTCCACTTT,CASSASWAGSNSPLHF
TRBJ1-1,TRBD1,TRBV30,.,TGTGCCTGGAGGAGGTCGGGACAGGGGCGGTCGGGCACTGAAGCTTTCTTT,CAWRRSGQGRSGTEAFF
TRBJ1-1,.,TRBV4-3,.,TGCGCCAGCAGCCAAGATCTAATGAGGGATACTGAAGCTTTCTTT,CASSQDLMRDTEAFF
TRBJ2-6,.,TRBV25-1,.,TGTGCCAGCAGTCGAACAGGGTTCTCTGGGGCCAACGTCCTGACTTTC,CASSRTGFSGANVLTF
TRBJ2-3,TRBD1,TRBV5-1,.,TGCGCCAGCAGCCCGGGACAGGTGGGAGATACGCAGTATTTT,CASSPGQVGDTQYF
TRBJ1-1,.,TRBV19,.,TGTGCCAGTCGATGGGGGGGTACTGAAGCTTTCTTT,CASRWGGTEAFF
TRBJ2-1,.,TRBV5-1,.,TGCGCCAGCAGCCCACAACAGAGCTCCTACAATGAGCAGTTCTTC,CASSPQQSSYNEQFF
TRBJ1-1,.,TRBV4-1,.,TGCGCCAGCAGCCAAGTAATGTTGCAGGGAGGTGGCCCACCTGAAGCTTTCTTT,CASSQVMLQGGGPPEAFF
TRBJ2-7,.,TRBV28,.,TGTGCCAGCAGCTATCGGGACTTCTACGAGCAGTACTTC,CASSYRDFYEQYF
TRBJ1-4,.,TRBV29-1,.,TGCAGCGTTGAAGGTGATGGCAGATCGGGGGAAAAACTGTTTTTT,CSVEGDGRSGEKLFF
TRBJ1-2,.,TRBV4-1,few,TGCGCCAGCAGCCGGGGGGTTGGCTACACCTTC,CASSRGVGYTF
TRBJ1-6,.,TRBV6-4,.,TGTGCCACCGATTTGGAGGGGAATTCACCCCTCCACTTT,CATDLEGNSPLHF
TRBJ2-2,.,TRBV18,.,TGTGCCAGCTCACCCGGGTACGCGAGGAGGGTGACCGGGGAGCTGTTTTTT,CASSPGYARRVTGELFF
TRBJ2-1,.,TRBV28,.,TGTGCCAGCAGTTTCCTCGCGACACAGTTCTTC,CASSFLATQFF
TRBJ1-3,TRBD1,TRBV4-2,.,TGTGCCAGCAGCACTCGCGGGACAGGGAAAGGAAACACCATATATTTT,CASSTRGTGKGNTIYF
TRBJ1-2,.,TRBV27,.,TGTGCCAGCATAGGATCACAGGGTTTGGGCGGCTACACCTTC,CASIGSQGLGGYTF
TRBJ2-2,TRBD2,TRBV27,once,TGTGCCAGCACGGGGGGAGGCACCGGGGAGCTGTTTTTT,CASTGGGTGELFF
TRBJ2-5,.,TRBV6-5,.,TGTGCCAGCAGCCAATCCCGGTGGTATCTCGTCCAGTACTTC,CASSQSRWYLVQYF
TRBJ2-7,.,TRBV28,.,TGTGCCAGCAGTTTAGTGGGAGGAGCTCCCAACTACGAGCAGTACTTC,CASSLVGGAPNYEQYF
TRBJ2-7,.,TRBV28,.,TGTGCCAGCAGTTCCGGGGAGTTACCCTACGAGCAGTACTTC,CASSSGELPYEQYF
TRBJ1-2,.,TRBV6-6,.,TGTGCCAGCAGTATGGACACAACCAATGGCTACACCTTC,CASSMDTTNGYTF
TRBJ2-2,.,TRBV18,.,TGTGCCAGCTCACTCATACCGGGACACACCTTCTCCGGGGAGCTGTTTTTT,CASSLIPGHTFSGELFF
TRBJ2-5,TRBD1,TRBV18,.,TGTGCCAGCTCACCACCGGGACAGCAAGAGACCCAGTACTTC,CASSPPGQQETQYF
TRBJ1-2,TRBD1,TRBV29-1,.,TGCAGCGTTGAGGAGGCAGGGGGCCTCTATGGCTACACCTTC,CSVEEAGGLYGYTF
TRBJ2-1,.,TRBV4-2,.,TGTGCCAGCAGCCAAGTGCAGCGGGCGGGTAACAATGAGCAGTTCTTC,CASSQVQRAGNNEQFF
TRBJ2-1,TRBD2,TRBV9,once,TGTGCCAGTTCCGAATCGAAGGGACTAGGCAATGAGCAGTTCTTC,CASSESKGLGNEQFF